This T cell receptor (beta chain) is from a study of CD4 T cells in relation to SARS-CoV-2 and coronaviruses (dated by TCRdb to about 2021). The study in broad terms: HLA restriction was mapped for shared crossreactive spike epitopes using patient-derived lymphoblastoid cell lines. A different, Illumina-based TCR-beta assay was used to sequence expansion assays from other donors in the study. At the level of individual TCR clonotypes, the study evaluated whether memory CD4+ T cells crossreact between the spike proteins of SARS-CoV-2 and those of common cold coronaviruses. Samples from a few pre-COVID donors and the naive versus memory experiments were sequenced with the Adaptive Biotechnologies TCR-sequencing kit; other data were Illumina-based.

DNA from uncultured naive and memory CD4+ T cells underwent immunoSEQ TCR-beta sequencing at deep resolution. Regarding the original processing steps: During preprocessing, nonproductive sequences were removed, as were CDR3s that did not start with C, did not end with F or W, or were shorter than 7 amino acids. Cultured and uncultured naive and memory CD4+ repertoires were searched for CDR3s previously identified as spike- and CEF-reactive. Pairwise Levenshtein distance, computed with the stringdist R package after three terminal residues were trimmed from each end, was used as the measure of CDR3 homology. TCRdb re-hosts the immuneACCESS table, in-frame sequences only. Its copies lack some clones; in the studies checked, an unresolved V gene accounts for under half of them, and the cause for the rest is not known. From that table come the V and J calls and clone size; the DNA was used to work out D and trimming. For this sample there are about 68,000 clones; just over 90% appear just once. The top ten clonotypes cover about 0.23% of the sample.

V and J lose 0 bases and 1 base, and a span of 9 bases separates them. In the germline V gene, CDR1 corresponds to MDHEN and CDR2 to SYDVKM. CDR3 length: 15 amino acids, cysteine to phenylalanine. This entry keeps only the CDR3 DNA: 45 bases, framed from base 1. For this clone: The antigen it binds to is not known. Per-nucleotide qualities are absent, and no much larger clonotype sits a single base away.

The investigation overall reported the following: Crossreactivity analysis was centred on spike protein, so crossreactivity against other viral proteins was not assessed. Significantly weaker SARS-CoV-2-driven expansion was shown by crossreactive clones than by monoreactive clones, consistent with antigenic imprinting. Because no donor provided both pre-pandemic and post-infection samples, tracing the source of pre-existing responses was limited. The study was limited by small numbers of patients and tested TCRs. Sequencing of naive versus memory cells indicated that the assay detects memory recall responses, not primary responses primed during culture. Memory CD4+ clonotypes crossrecognizing SARS-CoV-2 and at least one common cold coronavirus spike were found in 60% to 70% of donors.

CD4+ T cells from unexposed donors were collected before the COVID-19 pandemic (2011-2018). Naive and memory CD4+ T cells were separated from cryopreserved PBMCs by first enriching for CD4 and then performing EasySep naive CD4+ T cell enrichment. Leukapheresis product for the unexposed donors was purchased commercially. Ficoll-Paque PLUS gradient centrifugation was used to isolate PBMCs from leukapheresis product or whole blood. PBMCs were either cryopreserved at -140 degrees C or used fresh in the expansion assay. The QIAamp Micro DNA Kit was used to extract genomic DNA from the CD4+ T cells. The V gene is TRBV28 and the J gene is TRBJ2-5; no D segment can be confidently identified. The source material was naive CD4+ T cells from PBMCs. Reading the label with the study, this specimen's cell subset or site is: naive CD4+ T cells isolated by negative enrichment. The TCR comes from a human donor in good health. The bases read TGTGCCAGCAGTTTATGGGGCGGCTCCCAAGAGACCCAGTACTTC. It encodes CASSLWGGSQETQYF.